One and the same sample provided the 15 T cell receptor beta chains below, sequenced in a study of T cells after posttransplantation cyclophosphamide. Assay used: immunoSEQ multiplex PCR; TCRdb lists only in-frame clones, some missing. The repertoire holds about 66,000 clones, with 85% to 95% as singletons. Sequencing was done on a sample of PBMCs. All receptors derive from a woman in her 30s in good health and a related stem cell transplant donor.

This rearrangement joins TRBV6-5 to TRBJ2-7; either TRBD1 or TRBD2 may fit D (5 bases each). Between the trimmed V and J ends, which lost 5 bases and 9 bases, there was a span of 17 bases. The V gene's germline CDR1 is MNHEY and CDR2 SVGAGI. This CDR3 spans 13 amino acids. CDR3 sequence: CASSLRDPRAQYF. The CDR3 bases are TGTGCCAGCAGTCTCCGGGACCCAAGGGCGCAGTACTTC.

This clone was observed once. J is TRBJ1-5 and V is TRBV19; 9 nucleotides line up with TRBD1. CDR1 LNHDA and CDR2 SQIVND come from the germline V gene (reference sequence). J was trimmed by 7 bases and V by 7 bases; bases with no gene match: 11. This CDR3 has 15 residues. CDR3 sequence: CASKMRRTGDQPQHF. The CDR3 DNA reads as TGTGCCAGTAAAATGAGGCGGACAGGGGACCAGCCCCAGCATTTT. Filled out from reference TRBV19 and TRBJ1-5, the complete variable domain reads DGGITQSPKYLFRKEGQNVTLSCEQNLNHDAMYWYRQDPGQGLRLIYYSQIVNDFQKGDIAEGYSVSREKKESFPLTVTSAQKNPTAFYLCASKMRRTGDQPQHFGDGTRLSIL.

The DNA of the CDR3 is TGTGCCAGTAGTATACCCGGGACTAATGAAAAACTGTTTTTT. This sequence encodes CASSIPGTNEKLFF. The V and J genes are TRBV19 and TRBJ1-4; the D is unclear. CDR3 size: 14 residues. V was pared by 2 bases and J by 2 bases, with 6 bases between. Germline loops: CDR1 LNHDA, CDR2 SQIVND (reference sequence).

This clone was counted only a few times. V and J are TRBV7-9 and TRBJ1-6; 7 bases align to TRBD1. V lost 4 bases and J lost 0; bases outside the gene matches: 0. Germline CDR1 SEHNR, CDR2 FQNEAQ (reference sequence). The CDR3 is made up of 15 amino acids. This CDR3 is CASSWDSSYNSPLHF. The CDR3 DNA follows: TGTGCCAGCAGCTGGGACAGCTCCTATAATTCACCCCTCCACTTT.

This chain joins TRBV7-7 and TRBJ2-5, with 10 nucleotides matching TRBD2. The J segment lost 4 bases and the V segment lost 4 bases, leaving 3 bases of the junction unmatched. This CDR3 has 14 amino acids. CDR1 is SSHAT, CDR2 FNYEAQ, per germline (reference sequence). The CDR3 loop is CASSSLAGGETQYF. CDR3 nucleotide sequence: TGTGCCAGCAGCTCCTTAGCGGGGGGAGAGACCCAGTACTTC.

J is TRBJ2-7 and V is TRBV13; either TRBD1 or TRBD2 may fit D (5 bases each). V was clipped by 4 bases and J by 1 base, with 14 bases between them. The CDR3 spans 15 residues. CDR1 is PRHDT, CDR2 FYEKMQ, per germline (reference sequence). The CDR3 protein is CASSSTGTDSYEQYF. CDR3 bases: TGTGCCAGCAGCTCAACCGGGACGGATTCCTACGAGCAGTACTTC. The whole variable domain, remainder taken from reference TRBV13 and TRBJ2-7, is AAGVIQSPRHLIKEKRETATLKCYPIPRHDTVYWYQQGPGQDPQFLISFYEKMQSDKGSIPDRFSAQQFSDYHSELNMSSLELGDSALYFCASSSTGTDSYEQYFGPGTRLTVT.

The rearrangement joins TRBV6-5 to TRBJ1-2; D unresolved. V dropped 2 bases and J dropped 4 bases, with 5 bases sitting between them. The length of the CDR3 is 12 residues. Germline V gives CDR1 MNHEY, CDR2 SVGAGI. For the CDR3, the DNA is TGTGCCAGCAGTTACAATGGCTATGGCTACACCTTC. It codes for CASSYNGYGYTF.

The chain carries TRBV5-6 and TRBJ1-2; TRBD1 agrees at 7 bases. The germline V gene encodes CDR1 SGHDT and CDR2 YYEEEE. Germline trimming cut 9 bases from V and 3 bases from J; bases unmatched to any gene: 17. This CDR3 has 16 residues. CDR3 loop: CATSLSRGQLYYGYTF. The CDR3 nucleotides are TGTGCCACGAGCCTGAGTCGGGGACAGTTGTACTATGGCTACACCTTC.

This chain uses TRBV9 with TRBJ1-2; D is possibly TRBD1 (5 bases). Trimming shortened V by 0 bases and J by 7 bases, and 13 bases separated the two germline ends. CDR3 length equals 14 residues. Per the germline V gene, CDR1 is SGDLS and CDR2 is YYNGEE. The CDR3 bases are TGTGCCAGCAGCGTAGGACCAGGGCAGGTTGGCTACACCTTC. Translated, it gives CASSVGPGQVGYTF. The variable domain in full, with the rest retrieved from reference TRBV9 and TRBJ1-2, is DSGVTQTPKHLITATGQRVTLRCSPRSGDLSVYWYQQSLDQGLQFLIQYYNGEERAKGNILERFSAQQFPDLHSELNLSSLELGDSALYFCASSVGPGQVGYTFGSGTRLTVV.

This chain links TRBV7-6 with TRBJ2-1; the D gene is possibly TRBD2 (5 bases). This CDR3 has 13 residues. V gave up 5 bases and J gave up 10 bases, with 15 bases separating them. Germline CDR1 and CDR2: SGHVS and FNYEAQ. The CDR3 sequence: CASSKDSRPEQFF. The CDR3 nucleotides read TGTGCCAGCAGCAAGGACTCGCGCCCCGAGCAGTTCTTC.

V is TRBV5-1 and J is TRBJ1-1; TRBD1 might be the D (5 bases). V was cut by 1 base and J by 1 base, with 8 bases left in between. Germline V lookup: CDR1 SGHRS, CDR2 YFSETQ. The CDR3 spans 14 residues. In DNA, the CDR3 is TGCGCCAGCAGCTTGCGAGGACAGAACACTGAAGCTTTCTTT. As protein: CASSLRGQNTEAFF.

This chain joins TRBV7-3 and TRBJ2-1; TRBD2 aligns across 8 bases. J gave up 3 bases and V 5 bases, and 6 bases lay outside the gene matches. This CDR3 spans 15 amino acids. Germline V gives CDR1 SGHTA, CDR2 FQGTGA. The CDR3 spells CASSPRSGGYNEQFF. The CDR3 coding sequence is TGTGCCAGCAGCCCACGGAGCGGGGGCTACAATGAGCAGTTCTTC.

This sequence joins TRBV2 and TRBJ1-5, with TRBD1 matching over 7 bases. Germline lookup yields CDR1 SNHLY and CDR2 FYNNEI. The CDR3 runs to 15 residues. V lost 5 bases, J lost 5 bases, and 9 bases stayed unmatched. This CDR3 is CASSRGTVSDQPQHF. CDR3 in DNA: TGTGCCAGCAGTAGAGGGACAGTTTCTGATCAGCCCCAGCATTTT.

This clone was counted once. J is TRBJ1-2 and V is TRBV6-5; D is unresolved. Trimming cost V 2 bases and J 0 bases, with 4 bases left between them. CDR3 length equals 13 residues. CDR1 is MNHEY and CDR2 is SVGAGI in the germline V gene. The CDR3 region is CASSYDANYGYTF. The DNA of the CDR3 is TGTGCCAGCAGTTACGACGCTAACTATGGCTACACCTTC.

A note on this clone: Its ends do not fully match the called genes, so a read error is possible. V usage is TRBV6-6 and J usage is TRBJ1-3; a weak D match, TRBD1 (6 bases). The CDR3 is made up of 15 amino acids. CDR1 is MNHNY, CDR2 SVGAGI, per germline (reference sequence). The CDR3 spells CVSRGPREWGNTIYF. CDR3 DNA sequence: TGTGTCAGCAGGGGCCCGAGGGAGTGGGGAAACACCATATATTTT.